This is a list of T cell receptor beta chains from one sample in a study of blood T cells in healthy people across ages. TCRdb re-called the 5' RACE reads through MiXCR, storing one row per CDR3 protein. Among some 1.1 million distinct CDR3 sequences, about two fifths were seen once, and the ten largest hold roughly 13%. What was sequenced was blood. These receptors came from a young man in good health. Both conserved end residues are part of each CDR3. A D gene is named only where the DNA matches it firmly. A row's size may be missing; if present it is once, few, many or a size class.

D gene: NA
clone size: NA
J gene: TRBJ1-6
V gene: TRBV30
CDR3 protein: CAWSVNQNSPLHF
CDR3 DNA: TGTGCCTGGAGTGTAAATCAGAATTCACCCCTCCACTTT

D gene: NA
clone size: NA
J gene: TRBJ2-7
V gene: TRBV3-1
CDR3 protein: CASSPLTSQAEQYF
CDR3 DNA: TGTGCCAGCAGCCCCTTAACTAGTCAGGCTGAGCAGTACTTC

D gene: NA
clone size: NA
J gene: TRBJ1-3
V gene: TRBV7-2
CDR3 protein: CASTLGPLGSGNTIYF
CDR3 DNA: TGTGCCAGCACCTTGGGACCCCTGGGCTCTGGAAACACCATATATTTT

D gene: NA
clone size: NA
J gene: TRBJ2-7
V gene: TRBV11-2
CDR3 protein: CASSLDASSYNEQYF
CDR3 DNA: TGTGCCAGCAGCTTAGACGCGAGCTCCTACAATGAGCAGTACTTC

D gene: TRBD2
clone size: NA
J gene: TRBJ2-5
V gene: TRBV20-1
CDR3 protein: CSARPSSGGSYNEQYF
CDR3 DNA: TGCAGTGCTAGACCGTCAAGCGGGGGTTCCTACAATGAGCAGTACTTC

D gene: NA
clone size: NA
J gene: TRBJ2-5
V gene: TRBV5-1
CDR3 protein: CASSLDRVPETQYF
CDR3 DNA: TGCGCCAGCAGCTTGGACAGGGTCCCAGAGACCCAGTACTTC

D gene: TRBD1
clone size: NA
J gene: TRBJ2-7
V gene: TRBV7-6
CDR3 protein: CASSPITGTGWYEQYF
CDR3 DNA: TGTGCCAGCAGCCCTATCACCGGGACAGGGTGGTACGAGCAGTACTTC

D gene: NA
clone size: NA
J gene: TRBJ2-7
V gene: TRBV2
CDR3 protein: CASSEGLRSGFAQYF
CDR3 DNA: TGTGCCAGCAGTGAAGGATTACGGTCCGGGTTTGCCCAGTACTTC

D gene: NA
clone size: NA
J gene: TRBJ2-1
V gene: TRBV5-1
CDR3 protein: CASSFGHDEQFF
CDR3 DNA: TGCGCCAGCAGCTTCGGCCACGATGAGCAGTTCTTC

D gene: NA
clone size: few
J gene: TRBJ2-5
V gene: TRBV11-1
CDR3 protein: CASSFGGVKETQYF
CDR3 DNA: TGTGCCAGCAGCTTTGGGGGCGTAAAAGAGACCCAGTACTTC

D gene: TRBD1
clone size: NA
J gene: TRBJ2-5
V gene: TRBV12-3/TRBV12-4
CDR3 protein: CASSFTGARETQYF
CDR3 DNA: TGTGCCAGCAGTTTTACAGGGGCTCGAGAGACCCAGTACTTC

D gene: NA
clone size: NA
J gene: TRBJ1-5
V gene: TRBV10-3
CDR3 protein: CAISQGSGQTQHF
CDR3 DNA: TGTGCCATCAGCCAGGGTTCGGGTCAGACCCAGCATTTT

D gene: NA
clone size: NA
J gene: TRBJ1-2
V gene: TRBV7-9
CDR3 protein: CASSPGGFQLNGYTF
CDR3 DNA: TGTGCCAGCAGCCCCGGAGGGTTCCAGCTTAATGGCTACACCTTC

D gene: NA
clone size: NA
J gene: TRBJ1-6
V gene: TRBV6-5
CDR3 protein: CASSYAGDYNSPLHF
CDR3 DNA: TGTGCCAGCAGTTACGCAGGGGATTATAATTCACCCCTCCACTTT

D gene: TRBD1
clone size: few
J gene: TRBJ1-2
V gene: TRBV11-2
CDR3 protein: CASSTGGFGYTF
CDR3 DNA: TGTGCCAGCAGCACAGGGGGCTTTGGCTACACCTTC

D gene: NA
clone size: NA
J gene: TRBJ2-3
V gene: TRBV7-9
CDR3 protein: CASSPGGTIEDTQYF
CDR3 DNA: TGTGCCAGCAGCCCTGGCGGGACAATAGAGGATACGCAGTATTTT

D gene: TRBD1
clone size: many
J gene: TRBJ2-3
V gene: TRBV7-2
CDR3 protein: CASNLNPGQGTDTQYF
CDR3 DNA: TGTGCCAGCAACCTTAACCCGGGACAGGGTACAGATACGCAGTATTTT

D gene: NA
clone size: NA
J gene: TRBJ2-7
V gene: TRBV6-1
CDR3 protein: CASSETASYEQYF
CDR3 DNA: TGTGCCAGCTCTGAGACAGCTTCCTACGAGCAGTACTTC

D gene: NA
clone size: NA
J gene: TRBJ1-2
V gene: TRBV7-2
CDR3 protein: CANSLVVSGYTF
CDR3 DNA: TGTGCCAACAGCTTAGTGGTTTCTGGCTACACCTTC

D gene: NA
clone size: NA
J gene: TRBJ1-5
V gene: TRBV6-5
CDR3 protein: CASSMGPNQPQHF
CDR3 DNA: TGTGCCAGCAGTATGGGGCCAAATCAGCCCCAGCATTTT

D gene: TRBD1
clone size: NA
J gene: TRBJ2-7
V gene: TRBV12-3/TRBV12-4
CDR3 protein: CASALGRQGLLDEQYF
CDR3 DNA: TGTGCCAGCGCCTTGGGGCGACAGGGCCTTTTGGACGAGCAGTACTTC

D gene: NA
clone size: many
J gene: TRBJ2-6
V gene: TRBV10-3
CDR3 protein: CAITGDPNVLTF
CDR3 DNA: TGTGCCATCACCGGGGACCCCAACGTCCTGACTTTC

D gene: NA
clone size: few
J gene: TRBJ2-1
V gene: TRBV20-1
CDR3 protein: CSAKAQRNSYNEQFF
CDR3 DNA: TGCAGTGCTAAAGCGCAGCGAAACTCCTACAATGAGCAGTTCTTC

D gene: NA
clone size: many
J gene: TRBJ2-3
V gene: TRBV4-3
CDR3 protein: CASSQEVRGGPDTQYF
CDR3 DNA: TGCGCCAGCAGCCAAGAAGTGCGGGGAGGTCCGGATACGCAGTATTTT

D gene: NA
clone size: NA
J gene: TRBJ2-1
V gene: TRBV6-6
CDR3 protein: CASSSRTANEQFF
CDR3 DNA: TGTGCCAGCAGTTCCAGGACAGCTAATGAGCAGTTCTTC

D gene: TRBD1
clone size: few
J gene: TRBJ1-6
V gene: TRBV20-1
CDR3 protein: CSARLRTGVYSPLHF
CDR3 DNA: TGCAGTGCTAGATTGCGGACAGGGGTCTATTCACCCCTCCACTTT

D gene: TRBD2
clone size: NA
J gene: TRBJ2-1
V gene: TRBV20-1
CDR3 protein: CSASRSGGASNEQFF
CDR3 DNA: TGCAGTGCTTCCCGGAGCGGGGGGGCCTCCAATGAGCAGTTCTTC

D gene: NA
clone size: few
J gene: TRBJ1-1
V gene: TRBV4-3
CDR3 protein: CASSQDLAMGTFQGMNTEAFF
CDR3 DNA: TGCGCCAGCAGCCAAGACCTGGCTATGGGGACCTTCCAGGGGATGAACACTGAAGCTTTCTTT

D gene: TRBD2
clone size: NA
J gene: TRBJ2-1
V gene: TRBV28
CDR3 protein: CASSGPGGTYEQFF
CDR3 DNA: TGTGCCAGCAGTGGCCCGGGGGGGACTTATGAGCAGTTCTTC

D gene: NA
clone size: few
J gene: TRBJ2-3
V gene: TRBV9
CDR3 protein: CASSVGYGGGTDTQYF
CDR3 DNA: TGTGCCAGCAGCGTAGGGTACGGCGGGGGCACAGATACGCAGTATTTT

D gene: NA
clone size: NA
J gene: TRBJ2-7
V gene: TRBV7-2
CDR3 protein: CASSSTAAGLSYNEQYF
CDR3 DNA: TGTGCCAGCAGCTCAACCGCAGCGGGCCTCTCCTACAATGAGCAGTACTTC

D gene: TRBD1
clone size: few
J gene: TRBJ1-1
V gene: TRBV6-6
CDR3 protein: CAISRRDRGLAEAFF
CDR3 DNA: TGTGCCATTTCGAGGCGGGACAGGGGATTGGCTGAAGCTTTCTTT

D gene: NA
clone size: NA
J gene: TRBJ2-2
V gene: TRBV7-2
CDR3 protein: CASSGQLNTGELFF
CDR3 DNA: TGTGCCAGCAGCGGACAGCTTAACACCGGGGAGCTGTTTTTT

D gene: NA
clone size: few
J gene: TRBJ1-1
V gene: TRBV14
CDR3 protein: CASSQDRGYAAFF
CDR3 DNA: TGTGCCAGCAGCCAAGATAGGGGGTATGCAGCTTTCTTT

D gene: TRBD1
clone size: many
J gene: TRBJ1-2
V gene: TRBV10-3
CDR3 protein: CAISDGTGAYGYTF
CDR3 DNA: TGTGCCATCAGTGATGGGACAGGGGCATACGGCTACACCTTC

D gene: NA
clone size: few
J gene: TRBJ1-2
V gene: TRBV24-1
CDR3 protein: CATSDHDGGRFEHGYTF
CDR3 DNA: TGTGCCACCAGTGACCACGACGGGGGGAGGTTCGAGCATGGCTACACCTTC

D gene: TRBD1
clone size: few
J gene: TRBJ1-1
V gene: TRBV12-3/TRBV12-4
CDR3 protein: CASSPGQEAFF
CDR3 DNA: TGTGCCAGCAGCCCGGGACAGGAAGCTTTCTTT

D gene: TRBD1
clone size: NA
J gene: TRBJ2-1
V gene: TRBV6-1
CDR3 protein: CAGSEAQGAPGNEQFF
CDR3 DNA: TGTGCCGGCAGTGAAGCTCAGGGGGCCCCCGGGAATGAGCAGTTCTTC

D gene: NA
clone size: few
J gene: TRBJ1-6
V gene: TRBV20-1
CDR3 protein: CSATQGGGSNSPLHF
CDR3 DNA: TGCAGTGCTACCCAGGGCGGGGGTAGTAATTCACCCCTCCACTTT

D gene: TRBD1
clone size: NA
J gene: TRBJ1-2
V gene: TRBV6-6
CDR3 protein: CASSSGQAGGYTF
CDR3 DNA: TGTGCCAGCAGTAGCGGACAGGCGGGCGGCTACACCTTC

D gene: NA
clone size: NA
J gene: TRBJ2-7
V gene: TRBV25-1
CDR3 protein: CASSDREAGFNEQYF
CDR3 DNA: TGTGCCAGCAGTGACCGGGAAGCAGGGTTTAATGAGCAGTACTTC